The next 29 T cell receptor beta chains were all read from a single sample in a study of CD8+ T cells in alopecia areata. The sequencing template was cDNA reverse transcribed from extracted RNA. Clones were sequenced by immunoSEQ multiplex PCR, and TCRdb holds only the in-frame ones, with some missing. The sample yields 75,000 to 100,000 clones, roughly 41% seen once. The sequencing input was CD4+ T cells sorted from blood. All receptors come from a human donor with alopecia areata.

There are a few counts of this clone. The rearrangement links TRBV6-5 to TRBJ1-1; no clear D gene. CDR3 length equals 13 residues. CDR1 and CDR2 from the germline V gene are MNHEY and SVGAGI. Trimming removed 7 bases from V and 1 base from J, with 10 bases in between. The DNA for the CDR3 is TGTGCCAGCACGGACTTCCCGAACACTGAAGCTTTCTTT. Amino acid sequence: CASTDFPNTEAFF.

The rearrangement joins TRBV5-1 to TRBJ2-5; 11 bases are shared with TRBD1. Germline V gives CDR1 SGHRS, CDR2 YFSETQ. Trimming at V came to 3 bases and at J to 5 bases, leaving 3 bases not matched to a gene. CDR3 size: 14 residues. In DNA, the CDR3 is TGCGCCAGCAGCTGGACAGGGGGCAGGGAGACCCAGTACTTC. Translated: CASSWTGGRETQYF.

This chain links TRBV9 with TRBJ2-1; D remains unclear. V was clipped by 3 bases and J by 3 bases, with 13 bases between them. There are 15 residues in the CDR3. Germline CDR1 and CDR2: SGDLS and YYNGEE. CDR3 sequence (DNA): TGTGCCAGCAGCGAACAACCCCACGTCTACAATGAGCAGTTCTTC. Translated, it gives CASSEQPHVYNEQFF.

Turning to this clone: This sample also contains other DNA sequences that code for the same CDR3. V is TRBV18 and J is TRBJ2-5, with D possibly matching TRBD2 (6 bases). CDR1 KGHSH and CDR2 LQKENI come from the germline V gene. This CDR3 is built from 12 residues. V was shortened by 3 bases and J by 4 bases, with 6 bases between the two germline ends. CDR3 nucleotide sequence: TGTGCCAGCTCACCGGGGGGAGAGACCCAGTACTTC. Translating gives CASSPGGETQYF.

V usage is TRBV7-9 and J usage is TRBJ2-1; TRBD1 is a possible D gene (6 bases). The V and J ends lost 5 bases and 3 bases respectively, with 17 bases between them. CDR3 length: 16 amino acids. Looked up from germline, CDR1 is SEHNR and CDR2 is FQNEAQ (reference sequence). The CDR3 DNA follows: TGTGCCAGCAGCCGCCTCAGGGGACCCAACTACAATGAGCAGTTCTTC. Protein product: CASSRLRGPNYNEQFF.

This chain joins TRBV9 and TRBJ1-2; 7 bases agree with TRBD1. The junction had 5 bases not matched to a gene; V was cut back by 7 bases and J by 5 bases. This CDR3 has 12 residues. Germline V lookup: CDR1 SGDLS, CDR2 YYNGEE. CDR3: CASQRQGYGYTF. As DNA, the CDR3 is TGTGCCAGCCAACGACAGGGATATGGCTACACCTTC.

The genes are TRBV5-6 and TRBJ2-5, with no clear D. The CDR3 contains 11 residues. Trimming removed 3 bases from V and 5 bases from J, with 5 bases in between. Germline CDR1 reads SGHDT; CDR2 reads YYEEEE. CDR3 sequence reads: CASSSAETQYF. The CDR3 nucleotides are TGTGCCAGCAGCTCCGCGGAGACCCAGTACTTC.

This chain connects TRBV27 to TRBJ2-3; possibly TRBD1 for D (6 bases). With 5 bases removed from V and 1 base from J, the gap between germline ends came to 10 bases. From germline, CDR1 is MNHEY and CDR2 SMNVEV (reference sequence). This CDR3 is built from 14 residues. CDR3 protein: CASSHRVGTDTQYF. The CDR3 DNA sequence: TGTGCCAGCAGTCACAGGGTTGGCACAGATACGCAGTATTTT.

There are a few counts of this clone. The chain has TRBV7-6 and TRBJ2-1; a possible D gene is TRBD1 (5 bases). The CDR3 sequence is 13 residues long. V lost 4 bases to trimming and J lost 4 bases, with 8 bases between them. From germline, CDR1 is SGHVS and CDR2 FNYEAQ. The DNA for the CDR3 is TGTGCCAGCAGCTCACAGGAATACAATGAGCAGTTCTTC. Its translation is CASSSQEYNEQFF.

The chain couples TRBV7-2 to TRBJ2-7, with 10 nucleotides matching TRBD2. V was clipped by 2 bases and J by 5 bases; unmatched bases: 6. This CDR3 contains 15 residues. Per germline, CDR1 SGHTA and CDR2 FQGNSA. The CDR3 loop is CASSLFASGSNEQYF. In DNA, the CDR3 is TGTGCCAGCAGCTTATTTGCTAGCGGGAGTAACGAGCAGTACTTC.

This clone appeared a few times. Other DNA sequences of this sample code for an identical CDR3. The rearrangement joins TRBV29-1 to TRBJ2-6; D not certain. Germline V gene lookup returns CDR1 SQVTM and CDR2 ANQGSEA. The CDR3 spans 12 residues. V dropped 6 bases and J dropped 0 bases, with 3 bases sitting between them. CDR3 in amino acids: CSVDSGANVLTF. The CDR3 nucleotides read TGCAGCGTAGACTCTGGGGCCAACGTCCTGACTTTC.

This clone was counted between two and nine times. V usage is TRBV6-5 and J usage is TRBJ1-1; no firm D call. Deletions cut 4 bases from V and 1 base from J, with 16 bases between. The CDR3 runs to 16 residues. Germline V gene data show CDR1 as MNHEY and CDR2 as SVGAGI. CDR3 loop: CASSSQPGGGNTEAFF. CDR3 in DNA: TGTGCCAGCAGTTCCCAGCCAGGCGGAGGGAACACTGAAGCTTTCTTT.

This clone appeared a few times. The chain joins TRBV7-6 to TRBJ1-1; D is unclear. V gave up 2 bases and J gave up 8 bases, with 9 bases separating them. CDR3 length equals 12 residues. The germline gives CDR1 SGHVS, CDR2 FNYEAQ. The CDR3 spells CASSLIRAEAFF. DNA for the CDR3: TGTGCCAGCAGCTTAATTCGGGCAGAAGCTTTCTTT.

This chain connects TRBV5-1 to TRBJ2-5, with D maybe TRBD1 (5 bases). This CDR3 comprises 13 residues. V dropped 4 bases and J dropped 2 bases, with 9 bases sitting between them. Germline assignment: CDR1 SGHRS and CDR2 YFSETQ. The CDR3 sequence is CASSVQEQETQYF. The CDR3 DNA sequence: TGCGCCAGCAGCGTACAGGAGCAAGAGACCCAGTACTTC.

Only a few counts were recorded for this clone. The rearrangement links TRBV6-5 to TRBJ2-1; D not certain. This CDR3 comprises 12 residues. The ends were cut back, 5 bases at V and 9 bases at J, with 11 bases in the middle. Per germline, CDR1 MNHEY and CDR2 SVGAGI. CDR3 region: CASSPLGIEQFF. The DNA for the CDR3 is TGTGCCAGCAGTCCTCTCGGCATTGAGCAGTTCTTC.

The CDR3 sequence: CASSPNWLGGANVLTF. The CDR3 DNA reads TGTGCCAGCAGCCCTAATTGGCTAGGCGGGGCCAACGTCCTGACTTTC. This chain links TRBV27 with TRBJ2-6; D not certain. The CDR3 totals 16 residues. Germline V gene lookup returns CDR1 MNHEY and CDR2 SMNVEV (reference sequence). V was trimmed by 6 bases and J by 4 bases, leaving 16 bases between them.

V and J are TRBV25-1 and TRBJ2-7, with D maybe TRBD2 (6 bases). This CDR3 has 16 residues. The V end lost 0 bases, the J end lost 0 bases, and 12 bases lay between the germline ends. Germline assignment: CDR1 MGHDK and CDR2 SYGVNS. The DNA for the CDR3 is TGTGCCAGCAGTGAATATCACGGGGGAGGCTCCTACGAGCAGTACTTC. Translated, it gives CASSEYHGGGSYEQYF.

The chain has TRBV2 and TRBJ2-3; no clear D. The CDR3 loop spans 12 amino acids. Trimming cost V 4 bases and J 5 bases, with 7 bases left between them. Germline CDR1 is SNHLY and CDR2 is FYNNEI. The CDR3 sequence: CASSVKRDTQYF. The CDR3, as DNA: TGTGCCAGCAGTGTCAAAAGAGATACGCAGTATTTT.

V is TRBV29-1 and J is TRBJ2-7; 7 bases are shared with TRBD2. The CDR3 is 11 residues long. Germline assignment: CDR1 SQVTM and CDR2 ANQGSEA. V shed 7 bases and J 7 bases; nucleotides not matched to a gene: 7. The CDR3, as DNA: TGCAGCGGGGCCCAGGGAGGGGAGCAGTACTTC. Residues: CSGAQGGEQYF.

This clone occurred a few times. V is TRBV28 and J is TRBJ1-2; D remains unclear. Germline assignment: CDR1 MDHEN and CDR2 SYDVKM. Trimming pared 5 bases from V and 7 bases from J, leaving 17 bases between. The CDR3 consists of 14 residues. CDR3 DNA sequence: TGTGCCAGCAGTCCTTACGATGGGGAAGGTGGCTACACCTTC. It yields the protein CASSPYDGEGGYTF.

This clone has more than one count but fewer than ten. The V gene is TRBV29-1, the J gene TRBJ2-1; no reliable D call. Trimming left V 4 bases short and J 8 bases short, with 18 bases between. This CDR3 has 14 amino acids. The germline V gene encodes CDR1 SQVTM and CDR2 ANQGSEA. The CDR3 loop is CSVGKGSFGDEQFF. Here the CDR3 DNA reads TGCAGCGTTGGAAAGGGTTCGTTTGGGGATGAGCAGTTCTTC.

This chain links TRBV29-1 with TRBJ2-3; no definite D call. Looked up from germline, CDR1 is SQVTM and CDR2 is ANQGSEA. Trimming shortened V by 3 bases and J by 0 bases, and 4 bases separated the two germline ends. This CDR3 is built from 12 residues. The CDR3 region has the DNA TGCAGCGTTGATTCTAGCACAGATACGCAGTATTTT. Protein: CSVDSSTDTQYF.

This chain links TRBV7-2 with TRBJ2-3; no clear D. The V gene lost 5 bases and the J gene lost 6 bases, with 15 bases spanning the gap. Germline CDR1 SGHTA, CDR2 FQGNSA. The CDR3 is 14 amino acids. In DNA, the CDR3 is TGTGCCAGCAGCCCCAACTCCTACTTGGATACGCAGTATTTT. Amino acids: CASSPNSYLDTQYF.

This clone has more than one count but fewer than ten. The chain combines TRBV29-1 with TRBJ2-1; 8 bases match TRBD1. The CDR3 extends over 14 amino acids. Germline CDR1 reads SQVTM; CDR2 reads ANQGSEA. With V trimmed by 7 bases and J by 1 base, 6 bases remained unmatched. CDR3 nucleotides: TGCAGCGCTAGGACAGGGCCTTCCTACAATGAGCAGTTCTTC. Its protein is CSARTGPSYNEQFF.

This clone was recorded once. V gene TRBV4-2 combines with J gene TRBJ2-6; no definite D call. V was pared by 0 bases and J by 0 bases, with 9 bases between. Germline assignment: CDR1 LGHNA and CDR2 YNFKEQ. CDR3 size: 17 residues. Here the CDR3 reads CASSQDGGDSGANVLTF. Written as DNA, the CDR3 is TGTGCCAGCAGCCAAGATGGTGGAGACTCTGGGGCCAACGTCCTGACTTTC.

For the CDR3, the DNA is TGTGCCAGCAGCCGGGGCCTGAAAAACATTCAGTACTTC. Encoded protein: CASSRGLKNIQYF. V is TRBV6-5 and J is TRBJ2-4; D is perhaps TRBD1 or TRBD2 (5 bases each). Germline values: CDR1 MNHEY, CDR2 SVGAGI. CDR3 size: 13 residues. The V end lost 6 bases, the J end lost 4 bases, and 10 bases lay between the germline ends.

V and J are TRBV23-1 and TRBJ2-7, with D tentatively TRBD1 (5 bases). TRBV23-1 belongs to the ORF category, with a function that is uncertain. V was pared by 2 bases and J by 3 bases, with 14 bases between. The length of the CDR3 is 15 residues. The CDR3 DNA follows: TGCGCCAGCAGTCAAAAGGACACGAATGACTACGAGCAGTACTTC. It translates to CASSQKDTNDYEQYF.

This clone was counted a single time. V gene TRBV5-1 combines with J gene TRBJ2-5, with 9 bases identical to TRBD2. Germline trimming cut 3 bases from V and 3 bases from J; bases unmatched to any gene: 6. The germline V gene has CDR1 SGHRS and CDR2 YFSETQ. The CDR3 length is 15 residues. CDR3: CASSSGTSRKETQYF. The DNA for the CDR3 is TGCGCCAGCAGCTCCGGGACTAGCCGGAAAGAGACCCAGTACTTC.

The chain combines TRBV30 with TRBJ2-7; tentatively, D is TRBD1 (6 bases). Germline V gene sequence: CDR1 GTSNPN, CDR2 SVGIG (reference sequence). This CDR3 has 11 amino acids. V dropped 0 bases and J dropped 8 bases, with 8 bases sitting between them. CDR3 sequence (DNA): TGTGCCTGGAGTGTAAGGGACAAGCAGTACTTC. Its translation is CAWSVRDKQYF. Full variable domain (remainder filled in from reference TRBV30 and TRBJ2-7): SQTIHQWPATLVQPVGSPLSLECTVEGTSNPNLYWYRQAAGRGLQLLFYSVGIGQISSEVPQNLSASRPQDRQFILSSKKLLLSDSGFYLCAWSVRDKQYFGPGTRLTVT.